The 20 T cell receptor beta chains in this list originate from one sample, sequenced in a study of T cell responses to AZD1222 COVID-19 vaccine. Repertoires were generated with immunoSEQ multiplex PCR, while TCRdb's copy carries only in-frame clones and drops some. The data hold approximately 200,000 clones, with 85% to 90% observed a single time. The sample here was peripheral blood, taken on day 0 of AZD1222 vaccination. Receptors were obtained from an adult in good health.

The chain combines TRBV19 with TRBJ1-1, with a possible D match to TRBD1 (5 bases). This CDR3 is built from 16 residues. V dropped 5 bases and J dropped 0 bases, with 16 bases sitting between them. Germline lookup yields CDR1 LNHDA and CDR2 SQIVND (reference sequence). The CDR3 region has the DNA TGTGCCAGTAGTTCCTCAGGGCCCGGAATGAACACTGAAGCTTTCTTT. Translating it yields CASSSSGPGMNTEAFF.

CDR3 amino acids: CAGRIQRANYGYTF. CDR3 coding DNA: TGTGCCGGAAGAATACAGCGAGCTAACTATGGCTACACCTTC. The chain has TRBV2 and TRBJ1-2; D ambiguous. Germline CDR1 SNHLY, CDR2 FYNNEI. V shed 11 bases and J shed 0 bases, with 16 bases lying between them. The CDR3 has 14 residues.

This clone appeared a few times. V is TRBV5-1 and J is TRBJ1-2; possible D gene TRBD1, 5 bases. V was trimmed by 0 bases and J by 8 bases, leaving 14 bases between them. The CDR3 length is 14 residues. Germline V gives CDR1 SGHRS, CDR2 YFSETQ. The DNA for the CDR3 is TGCGCCAGCAGCTTGGAGGGGACCCCGGAAGGCTACACCTTC. Protein: CASSLEGTPEGYTF.

This clone was recorded once. The rearrangement links TRBV14 to TRBJ1-2, with TRBD1 matching over 7 bases. V shed 4 bases, J shed 4 bases, and the junction held 9 bases outside the gene matches. The CDR3 sequence is 15 residues long. CDR1 and CDR2 from the germline V gene are SGHDN and FVKESK. Here the CDR3 DNA reads TGTGCCAGCAGCCCCCGGAGGACAGGCGGCTATGGCTACACCTTC. Translation: CASSPRRTGGYGYTF.

Details on this clone: This is likely a read error, given that the CDR3 carries no conserved phenylalanine or tryptophan at its end. No DNA is shown, since the ends of the CDR3 on it are uncertain; the CDR3 is the one TCRdb lists. The chain combines TRBV12-1 with TRBJ2-7. TRBV12-1 represents a pseudogene. The CDR3 sequence runs 8 residues, both termini included. This chain's CDR3 is CASCWTPA.

The chain employs TRBV30 and TRBJ1-3; D call uncertain. Trimming removed 4 bases at V and 7 bases at J, with 26 bases between. In germline, CDR1 is GTSNPN, CDR2 SVGIG (reference sequence). This CDR3 spans 17 amino acids. As DNA, the CDR3 is TGTGCCTGGATCGAACCTTTACCCATCGATGGTCGGAACACCATATATTTT. Amino acid sequence: CAWIEPLPIDGRNTIYF.

This sequence joins TRBV7-3 and TRBJ2-5, with D maybe TRBD1 (6 bases). Germline lookup yields CDR1 SGHTA and CDR2 FQGTGA. This CDR3 is 14 amino acids long. Trimming took off 7 bases at V and 3 bases at J, with 15 bases between the two ends. The CDR3 nucleotides read TGTGCCAGCACCATGACCGGGACAAAAGAGACCCAGTACTTC. Protein product: CASTMTGTKETQYF.

The chain employs TRBV19 and TRBJ2-2; D perhaps matches TRBD2 (5 bases). Per germline, CDR1 LNHDA and CDR2 SQIVND (reference sequence). V was pared by 4 bases and J by 7 bases, with 16 bases between. There are 15 residues in the CDR3. CDR3 sequence: CASSTPSWRSGELFF. CDR3 DNA sequence: TGTGCCAGTAGTACCCCCTCTTGGAGGAGCGGGGAGCTGTTTTTT. Looking up the rest from reference TRBV19 and TRBJ2-2 gives the full variable domain: DGGITQSPKYLFRKEGQNVTLSCEQNLNHDAMYWYRQDPGQGLRLIYYSQIVNDFQKGDIAEGYSVSREKKESFPLTVTSAQKNPTAFYLCASSTPSWRSGELFFGEGSRLTVL.

This clone was observed a single time. The rearrangement uses TRBV5-1 and TRBJ1-4; TRBD1 aligns across 7 bases. Germline loops: CDR1 SGHRS, CDR2 YFSETQ. This CDR3 is built from 14 residues. The J segment lost 8 bases and the V segment lost 4 bases, leaving 8 bases of the junction unmatched. The CDR3 DNA reads TGCGCCAGCAGCCCGGGACAGCGAGGAGAAAAACTGTTTTTT. Amino acid sequence: CASSPGQRGEKLFF.

The gene calls are TRBV5-8 and TRBJ2-2; a weak D match, TRBD2 (5 bases). The V gene lost 2 bases and the J gene lost 6 bases, with 11 bases spanning the gap. The CDR3 sequence is 14 residues long. Germline V gene lookup returns CDR1 SGHTS and CDR2 YDEGEE. The CDR3 spells CASSFFWEPGELFF. CDR3 bases: TGTGCCAGCAGCTTTTTTTGGGAGCCCGGGGAGCTGTTTTTT.

The chain recombines TRBV2 with TRBJ1-6, with 8 positions matching TRBD1. Trimming at V came to 5 bases and at J to 7 bases, leaving 4 bases not matched to a gene. Germline CDR1 and CDR2: SNHLY and FYNNEI. This CDR3 region has 14 residues. The CDR3 is CASSFRDRNSPLHF. The DNA for the CDR3 is TGTGCCAGCAGTTTCCGGGACAGGAATTCACCCCTCCACTTT.

This sequence joins TRBV13 and TRBJ2-1; perhaps TRBD1 as D (5 bases). V was pared by 6 bases and J by 5 bases, with 11 bases between. The CDR3 runs 13 residues. Germline CDR1 PRHDT, CDR2 FYEKMQ (reference sequence). The DNA of the CDR3 is TGTGCCAGCAGTCCACCAGGGCACAATGAGCAGTTCTTC. It encodes CASSPPGHNEQFF.

The chain links TRBV2 to TRBJ2-5; D possibly corresponds to TRBD2 (6 bases). The CDR3 runs 14 residues. The germline gives CDR1 SNHLY, CDR2 FYNNEI. Trimming shortened V by 3 bases and J by 5 bases, and 13 bases separated the two germline ends. In nucleotides, the CDR3 is TGTGCCAGCAGTGATAAGAGGGCGGGGGAGACCCAGTACTTC. Residues: CASSDKRAGETQYF.

This rearrangement joins TRBV6-1 to TRBJ2-7, with 7 nucleotides matching TRBD1. The CDR3 runs 16 residues. After removal of 4 bases from V and 5 bases from J, the junction contained 14 bases not matched to a gene. Per germline, CDR1 MNHNS and CDR2 SASEGT. Written as DNA, the CDR3 is TGTGCCAGCAGTGCTAGACAGGGCTTCGGGTCCCACGAGCAGTACTTC. This encodes CASSARQGFGSHEQYF.

This rearrangement joins TRBV28 to TRBJ2-7; 8 bases map to TRBD1. Trimming removed 6 bases from V and 1 base from J; junction bases left unmatched: 8. The CDR3 is made up of 15 amino acids. Germline V gene lookup returns CDR1 MDHEN and CDR2 SYDVKM. The CDR3 region is CASRETGTGSYEQYF. The CDR3, as DNA: TGTGCCAGCAGGGAAACCGGGACAGGATCCTACGAGCAGTACTTC.

The chain couples TRBV30 to TRBJ1-4; D is unresolved. This CDR3 is 14 amino acids long. Trimming stripped 0 bases from V and 8 bases from J, with 13 bases between. Germline CDR1 GTSNPN, CDR2 SVGIG (reference sequence). CDR3 nucleotides: TGTGCCTGGAGTGTAGTAGGCGGCCGGGAAAAACTGTTTTTT. This translates into CAWSVVGGREKLFF.

J is TRBJ1-3 and V is TRBV5-4, with 7 bases aligning to TRBD1. The CDR3 spans 18 residues. The germline gives CDR1 SGHNT, CDR2 YYREEE (reference sequence). Losses at the gene ends were 4 bases for V and 1 base for J; bases not matched to a gene: 14. CDR3 nucleotides: TGTGCCAGCAGCCAGGGGACAGCCCCCAGGGTATCTGGAAACACCATATATTTT. Protein: CASSQGTAPRVSGNTIYF. The whole variable domain, filled in from reference TRBV5-4 and TRBJ1-3, reads ETGVTQSPTHLIKTRGQQVTLRCSSQSGHNTVSWYQQALGQGPQFIFQYYREEENGRGNFPPRFSGLQFPNYSSELNVNALELDDSALYLCASSQGTAPRVSGNTIYFGEGSWLTVV.

The count of this clone is one. The gene calls are TRBV6-5 and TRBJ1-2; D is unresolved. CDR1 and CDR2 (germline): MNHEY, SVGAGI. This CDR3 has 13 residues. The V end lost 6 bases, the J end lost 7 bases, and 15 bases lay between the germline ends. CDR3 in amino acids: CASRQEPYSGYTF. The DNA for the CDR3 is TGTGCCAGCAGGCAAGAGCCCTATTCTGGCTACACCTTC.

The CDR3 sequence is CATGKGASGANVLTF. The CDR3 region has the DNA TGTGCCACCGGAAAAGGGGCCTCTGGGGCCAACGTCCTGACTTTC. The rearrangement links TRBV24-1 to TRBJ2-6; tentatively, D is TRBD1 (5 bases). Trimming stripped 9 bases from V and 0 bases from J, with 11 bases between. This CDR3 has 15 amino acids. Germline V CDR1 and CDR2: KGHDR, SFDVKD.

The CDR3 coding sequence is TGTGCCAGCAGCTCCTTCGGACAGGGTGGCAATCAGCCCCAGCATTTT. Protein product: CASSSFGQGGNQPQHF. The chain links TRBV7-9 to TRBJ1-5, with TRBD1 matching 8 bases. The CDR3 sequence is 16 residues long. J lost 2 bases, V lost 4 bases, and 7 bases had no gene match. Germline V gene sequence: CDR1 SEHNR, CDR2 FQNEAQ (reference sequence).